This T cell receptor beta chain derives from a study of regulatory T cells in long-lasting Graves disease. Study-level points and caveats: Whereas 950 to 1,000 public clonotypes were shared by new patients, persistent patients shared more, at a few thousand. Persistent disease exhibited a predilection for TRBV28, TRBJ1-2 and TRBJ2-5. Persistent Graves' cases showed lower TCR diversity than newly diagnosed cases.

This clonotype showed up just a few times. Its antigen remains unidentified. Time point indicated: newly diagnosed GD, antithyroid drugs for less than 3 months. After RNA was extracted from PBMCs, the TCR library was made from it. The peripheral blood volume drawn was 7 to 10 milliliters, and it was collected into EDTA tubes. The CDR3 runs 15 residues. From germline, CDR1 is SEHNR and CDR2 FQNEAQ (reference sequence). Trimming shortened V by 5 bases and J by 2 bases, and 13 bases separated the two germline ends. Building of the TCR beta libraries involved iRepertoire HTBI primers and Arm-PCR of CDR3 regions. Each CDR3 protein gets one entry after TCRdb re-called the multiplex PCR reads with MiXCR. The table records hundreds of thousands of distinct CDR3 sequences, around 15% of them present only once.

The chain carries TRBV7-9 and TRBJ2-1; D unresolved. Source: peripheral blood mononuclear cells (PBMCs), taken at new diagnosis, from a patient treated with antithyroid drugs. The TCR originated in a female donor with Graves disease. The CDR3 DNA is TGTGCCAGCAGCAGTGGGCACGGCACCTACAATGAGCAGTTCTTC. Residues: CASSSGHGTYNEQFF.